Here is one TCR beta chain with its context. The sample belongs to a study of blood T cell repertoires in COVID-19. Overall study context: Whether acute or convalescent, the COVID-19 samples came from the United States, Italy and Spain. PBMCs, B-cell-depleted T cells, or T cells provided the cDNA or gDNA that made up the material.

Measured with immunoSEQ multiplex PCR; TCRdb has only the in-frame clones, and not every one. In the table there are some 120,000 clones, around four fifths of which are singletons. Germline assignment: CDR1 SGHTA and CDR2 FQGNSA. V was cut by 2 bases and J by 4 bases, with 8 bases left in between. This CDR3 contains 13 residues. This clonotype originated in a woman in her 70s with acute or convalescent COVID-19. Sequencing was performed on peripheral blood. This sequence joins TRBV7-2 and TRBJ1-2; perhaps TRBD1 as D (5 bases). CDR3 sequence reads: CASSLPGPYGYTF. CDR3 in DNA: TGTGCCAGCAGCTTACCAGGGCCCTATGGCTACACCTTC.